These 32 T cell receptor beta chains share one sample of origin, sequenced in a study of shared clonotypes between healthy human individuals. Assay: immunoSEQ multiplex PCR; the TCRdb copy retains only in-frame clones and omits some. The sample lists 600,000 to 750,000 clones, over 60% occurring once. Sequencing was done on a sample of memory CD4+ T cells sorted from blood. Subset defined: CD45RA-negative fraction. Receptor source: a woman aged 25 to 39 in good health.

The chain joins TRBV14 to TRBJ2-1, with TRBD2 matching over 8 bases. The V segment lost 6 bases and the J segment 4 bases; nucleotides outside the gene matches: 5. CDR3 size: 14 residues. Germline CDR1 and CDR2: SGHDN and FVKESK. The CDR3 sequence is CASSQLAAYNEQFF. As DNA, the CDR3 is TGTGCCAGCAGTCAACTAGCGGCGTACAATGAGCAGTTCTTC.

CDR3 DNA sequence: TGTGCCAGCAGTGATTTGGGGGCACAGCCCCAGCATTTT. It encodes CASSDLGAQPQHF. The rearrangement links TRBV6-1 to TRBJ1-5; tentative D call: TRBD1 (6 bases). This CDR3 region has 13 residues. Germline V gene sequence: CDR1 MNHNS, CDR2 SASEGT. Trimming shortened V by 3 bases and J by 7 bases, and 10 bases separated the two germline ends.

This rearrangement joins TRBV5-5 to TRBJ1-5; 7 nucleotides line up with TRBD1. The V gene's germline CDR1 is SGHKS and CDR2 YYEKEE (reference sequence). The J segment lost 5 bases and the V segment lost 1 base, leaving 3 bases of the junction unmatched. This CDR3 is 14 amino acids long. CDR3 region: CASSLLGGYQPQHF. In DNA form, the CDR3 reads TGTGCCAGCAGCTTGTTAGGGGGCTATCAGCCCCAGCATTTT.

In this sample, this clone turned up once. The identical CDR3 is also encoded by other nucleotide sequences in the sample. This chain uses TRBV18 with TRBJ2-7; TRBD1 matches at 11 bases. With V trimmed by 3 bases and J by 5 bases, 3 bases remained unmatched. The CDR3 is 14 amino acids. Germline V lookup: CDR1 KGHSH, CDR2 LQKENI. The CDR3 nucleotides are TGTGCCAGCTCACCCGGGACAGGGGGAAACGAGCAGTACTTC. Translated, it gives CASSPGTGGNEQYF.

The chain is built from TRBV28 and TRBJ1-2; possibly TRBD1 for D (5 bases). The CDR3 length is 15 residues. Germline loops: CDR1 MDHEN, CDR2 SYDVKM. Between the trimmed V and J ends, which lost 4 bases and 0 bases, there was a span of 12 bases. The CDR3 spells CASSSLPTANYGYTF. DNA of the CDR3: TGTGCCAGCAGTTCCCTTCCGACAGCTAACTATGGCTACACCTTC.

This chain joins TRBV11-2 and TRBJ1-1; 7 bases are a match to TRBD1. Losses at the gene ends were 5 bases for V and 1 base for J; bases not matched to a gene: 7. CDR1 SGHAT and CDR2 FQNNGV come from the germline V gene. The CDR3 has 15 residues. The CDR3 protein is CASSPKRTGNTEAFF. In DNA form, the CDR3 reads TGTGCCAGCAGCCCTAAAAGGACAGGGAACACTGAAGCTTTCTTT.

The chain employs TRBV2 and TRBJ2-1; D assignment may be TRBD1 or TRBD2 (5 bases each). The CDR3 has 14 amino acids. The germline V and J ends were trimmed by 6 bases and 5 bases, with 14 bases remaining between them. Looked up from germline, CDR1 is SNHLY and CDR2 is FYNNEI. The DNA for the CDR3 is TGTGCCAGCAGGATGGGGGAGACCAACAATGAGCAGTTCTTC. Protein sequence: CASRMGETNNEQFF.

Details on this clone: The same CDR3 also results from other DNA sequences found in this sample. The chain uses TRBV9 and TRBJ2-5, with D perhaps TRBD1 (5 bases). Germline V CDR1 and CDR2: SGDLS, YYNGEE. This CDR3 is 15 amino acids long. Between the trimmed V and J ends, which lost 0 bases and 5 bases, there was a span of 14 bases. The CDR3 loop reads CASSVGGRAIETQYF. The DNA of the CDR3 is TGTGCCAGCAGCGTAGGGGGCCGCGCTATCGAGACCCAGTACTTC.

The J gene is TRBJ1-3, the V gene TRBV5-4, with a weak D call TRBD1 (6 bases). The CDR3 has 13 amino acids. Germline-derived CDR1 and CDR2 are SGHNT and YYREEE (reference sequence). Between the trimmed V and J ends, which lost 4 bases and 3 bases, there was a span of 8 bases. For the CDR3, the DNA is TGTGCCAGCAGCCTCAGGGGTGGAAACACCATATATTTT. It is translated as CASSLRGGNTIYF.

The rearrangement joins TRBV6-5 to TRBJ2-2; 7 bases are a match to TRBD1. The CDR3 runs to 15 residues. V lost 6 bases, J lost 3 bases, and 7 bases stayed unmatched. Germline V gives CDR1 MNHEY, CDR2 SVGAGI. The CDR3 region is CASSMRGQDTGELFF. CDR3 nucleotides: TGTGCCAGCAGCATGAGGGGGCAGGACACCGGGGAGCTGTTTTTT.

This sequence joins TRBV19 and TRBJ2-5, with 7 bases matching TRBD2. CDR1 is LNHDA and CDR2 is SQIVND in the germline V gene (reference sequence). Losses at the gene ends were 1 base for V and 4 bases for J; bases not matched to a gene: 21. There are 20 residues in the CDR3. This chain's CDR3 is CASSIGVLFLQQRERETQYF. The CDR3 region has the DNA TGTGCCAGTAGTATAGGGGTTTTGTTCCTCCAGCAGCGGGAAAGAGAGACCCAGTACTTC.

This chain links TRBV30 with TRBJ2-5; a possible D gene is TRBD2 (5 bases). The closer fit of TRBJ2-7 to the DNA end suggests the J call may be wrong. The CDR3 is made up of 12 amino acids. CDR1 and CDR2 (germline): GTSNPN, SVGIG (reference sequence). The CDR3 spells CAWISGTYEQYF. The CDR3 bases are TGTGCCTGGATTTCCGGGACCTACGAGCAGTACTTC.

The CDR3 DNA is TGTGCCAGCAGCTTAGCGGAAGGGGCCCTCTATGGCTACACCTTC. It yields the protein CASSLAEGALYGYTF. The chain links TRBV7-2 to TRBJ1-2; D may be TRBD1 (5 bases). Germline V CDR1 and CDR2: SGHTA, FQGNSA. With 0 bases removed from V and 4 bases from J, the gap between germline ends came to 12 bases. This CDR3 spans 15 amino acids.

Points on this clone: The same CDR3 is also encoded by other DNA sequences in this sample. The chain is built from TRBV2 and TRBJ1-2; tentatively, D is TRBD1 (6 bases). The germline gives CDR1 SNHLY, CDR2 FYNNEI. V dropped 5 bases and J dropped 3 bases, with 10 bases sitting between them. The CDR3 sequence is 13 residues long. CDR3: CASSQQGDYGYTF. CDR3 sequence (DNA): TGTGCCAGCAGTCAACAGGGAGACTATGGCTACACCTTC.

The chain's CDR3 is CASSHRGTPAQETQYF. The CDR3, as DNA: TGTGCCAGCTCACACAGGGGGACGCCAGCCCAAGAGACCCAGTACTTC. This sequence joins TRBV18 and TRBJ2-5; 8 nucleotides line up with TRBD1. The trim removed 4 bases at V and 1 base at J, leaving 8 bases unmatched. The CDR3 is 16 amino acids. Germline CDR1 and CDR2: KGHSH and LQKENI.

V usage is TRBV30 and J usage is TRBJ1-4, with D perhaps matching TRBD1 (5 bases). The germline V gene encodes CDR1 GTSNPN and CDR2 SVGIG (reference sequence). The length of the CDR3 is 15 residues. Trimming took off 1 base at V and 4 bases at J, with 13 bases between the two ends. In DNA form, the CDR3 reads TGTGCCTGGAGTGGTCTGACAGTCCGTAATGAAAAACTGTTTTTT. This sequence encodes CAWSGLTVRNEKLFF.

The chain uses TRBV4-2 and TRBJ2-7; D may be TRBD2 (6 bases). Germline-derived CDR1 and CDR2 are LGHNA and YNFKEQ. V dropped 0 bases and J dropped 5 bases, with 23 bases sitting between them. This CDR3 region has 18 residues. In DNA, the CDR3 is TGTGCCAGCAGCCAAGAATGGGTTGCGGGAACGCGGAAGGACGAGCAGTACTTC. Its protein product is CASSQEWVAGTRKDEQYF.

V and J are TRBV27 and TRBJ1-3; a possible D gene is TRBD1 (5 bases). Per germline, CDR1 MNHEY and CDR2 SMNVEV (reference sequence). The CDR3 totals 16 residues. The ends were cut back, 6 bases at V and 3 bases at J, with 18 bases in the middle. DNA for the CDR3: TGTGCCAGCAGCCGCCGCGGCCAGGGTTATGGAAACACCATATATTTT. This encodes CASSRRGQGYGNTIYF.

This rearrangement joins TRBV15 to TRBJ2-7, with D possibly being TRBD1 or TRBD2 (5 bases each). Trimming took off 4 bases at V and 2 bases at J, with 15 bases between the two ends. The CDR3 length is 15 residues. The germline gives CDR1 LNHNV, CDR2 YYDKDF (reference sequence). The CDR3 nucleotides read TGTGCCACCAGCAACGGGGCATCCCCAACCTACGAGCAGTACTTC. As protein: CATSNGASPTYEQYF.

The chain joins TRBV28 to TRBJ1-1; tentative D call: TRBD1 (6 bases). Germline V gene sequence: CDR1 MDHEN, CDR2 SYDVKM. Trimming cost V 9 bases and J 0 bases, with 14 bases left between them. This CDR3 has 14 residues. The CDR3 DNA reads TGTGCCAGTTCCGGGGGGGCAATGAACACTGAAGCTTTCTTT. The encoded protein is CASSGGAMNTEAFF.

J is TRBJ2-5 and V is TRBV5-4; D tentatively fits TRBD1 or TRBD2 (5 bases each). From germline, CDR1 is SGHNT and CDR2 YYREEE (reference sequence). The CDR3 has 15 amino acids. V was shortened by 2 bases and J by 1 base, with 12 bases between the two germline ends. For the CDR3, the DNA is TGTGCCAGCAGCTTTTACGAGGGGCTCCAAGAGACCCAGTACTTC. Its protein is CASSFYEGLQETQYF.

The chain carries TRBV7-9 and TRBJ1-3; 8 positions match TRBD1. Per the germline V gene, CDR1 is SEHNR and CDR2 is FQNEAQ (reference sequence). The CDR3 loop spans 15 amino acids. V shed 4 bases and J 3 bases; nucleotides not matched to a gene: 5. CDR3: CASSSAGTGGNTIYF. The DNA for the CDR3 is TGTGCCAGCAGCTCCGCCGGGACAGGTGGAAACACCATATATTTT.

The chain joins TRBV6-5 to TRBJ2-7, with 8 bases that match TRBD2. This CDR3 contains 14 residues. Trimming took 6 bases from V and 3 from J; bases not matched to a gene: 7. The V gene's germline CDR1 is MNHEY and CDR2 SVGAGI. CDR3 bases: TGTGCCAGCAGCCGAGCGGGAGAGGACTACGAGCAGTACTTC. Protein: CASSRAGEDYEQYF.

In its sample, this clone was seen once. The chain is built from TRBV29-1 and TRBJ1-1; D gene ambiguous. The V end was cut by 4 bases, the J end by 10 bases, with 10 bases between. The CDR3 is 10 amino acids. Germline lookup yields CDR1 SQVTM and CDR2 ANQGSEA. The CDR3 loop is CSVVEGSAFF. Here the CDR3 DNA reads TGCAGCGTTGTCGAGGGATCAGCTTTCTTT.

This clone was seen once. V gene TRBV6-6 combines with J gene TRBJ2-1; D gene uncertain. The V and J ends lost 5 bases and 5 bases respectively, with 19 bases between them. The CDR3 has 16 residues. CDR1 MNHNY and CDR2 SVGAGI come from the germline V gene (reference sequence). The CDR3 DNA sequence: TGTGCCAGCAGTCCCCCCGGCAGGCCCCAAAACAATGAGCAGTTCTTC. Its translation: CASSPPGRPQNNEQFF.

Only a few counts were recorded for this clone. This chain joins TRBV4-1 and TRBJ1-5; D gene ambiguous. Trimming took 0 bases from V and 5 from J, leaving 14 bases between them. The length of the CDR3 is 16 residues. Germline V CDR1 and CDR2: MGHRA, YSYEKL. CDR3 residues: CASSQDSANGYQPQHF. CDR3 DNA: TGCGCCAGCAGCCAAGATTCGGCTAACGGGTATCAGCCCCAGCATTTT.

V and J are TRBV5-1 and TRBJ2-7; no clear D. CDR1 and CDR2 (germline): SGHRS, YFSETQ. This CDR3 has 16 amino acids. Trimming took 1 base from V and 0 from J, leaving 14 bases between them. CDR3 sequence: CASSLSFGSSSYEQYF. CDR3 nucleotide sequence: TGCGCCAGCAGCTTGTCTTTCGGCTCGAGCTCCTACGAGCAGTACTTC. The whole variable domain, filled in from reference TRBV5-1 and TRBJ2-7, reads KAGVTQTPRYLIKTRGQQVTLSCSPISGHRSVSWYQQTPGQGLQFLFEYFSETQRNKGNFPGRFSGRQFSNSRSEMNVSTLELGDSALYLCASSLSFGSSSYEQYFGPGTRLTVT.

This chain connects TRBV6-5 to TRBJ2-1; D unresolved. CDR1 is MNHEY, CDR2 SVGAGI, per germline. The CDR3 extends over 13 amino acids. The V gene lost 6 bases and the J gene lost 5 bases, with 11 bases spanning the gap. CDR3 DNA: TGTGCCAGCAGGAACCTCCCCAACAATGAGCAGTTCTTC. Amino acids: CASRNLPNNEQFF.

The chain links TRBV5-1 to TRBJ2-3; D remains ambiguous. The germline V and J ends were trimmed by 3 bases and 6 bases, with 17 bases remaining between them. There are 15 residues in the CDR3. Germline V gene sequence: CDR1 SGHRS, CDR2 YFSETQ. This CDR3 is CASSSRPVASDTQYF. Here the CDR3 DNA reads TGCGCCAGCAGCTCCAGACCCGTCGCGTCGGATACGCAGTATTTT.

The rearrangement joins TRBV25-1 to TRBJ2-7; TRBD2 aligns across 13 bases. This CDR3 region has 18 residues. The junction had 8 bases not matched to a gene; V was cut back by 3 bases and J by 0 bases. Germline V lookup: CDR1 MGHDK, CDR2 SYGVNS. CDR3 coding DNA: TGTGCCAGCAGTGATTCACTAGCGGGAGGGGGGGGCTCCTACGAGCAGTACTTC. It translates to CASSDSLAGGGGSYEQYF.

The chain employs TRBV19 and TRBJ2-6; D uncertain. The CDR3 has 15 residues. Germline values: CDR1 LNHDA, CDR2 SQIVND (reference sequence). V was trimmed by 3 bases and J by 0 bases, leaving 6 bases between them. CDR3 DNA: TGTGCCAGTAGTATCCTGACCTCTGGGGCCAACGTCCTGACTTTC. Translating gives CASSILTSGANVLTF.

The rearrangement links TRBV9 to TRBJ1-4; 9 bases align to TRBD1. The junction had 6 bases not matched to a gene; V was cut back by 4 bases and J by 5 bases. CDR3 size: 15 residues. The germline V gene has CDR1 SGDLS and CDR2 YYNGEE. CDR3 in amino acids: CASSKTGTGNEKLFF. The CDR3 nucleotides are TGTGCCAGCAGCAAAACCGGGACAGGGAATGAAAAACTGTTTTTT.